This T cell receptor (beta chain) was retrieved from a study of blood T cells in healthy people across ages. About this clonotype itself: Its antigen is currently unknown.

It was with a sample-barcoded 5' primer and a J-beta primer mix that a second PCR of roughly 7 to 12 cycles was run. A template-switch adaptor that had 12 random nucleotides put a tag on each cDNA molecule. TCRdb reprocessed the 5' RACE reads with MiXCR, giving one entry per CDR3 protein. The sample contains about 1.4 million distinct CDR3 sequences, almost 60% of which appear only once. Study-level results: Higher diversity, along with more naive CD4+ cells, distinguished long-lived donors from aged donors. Unsorted PBMC input precluded a conclusive naive versus antigen-experienced comparison.

In germline, CDR1 is LNHNV, CDR2 YYDKDF (reference sequence). The V gene lost 0 bases and the J gene lost 2 bases, with 16 bases spanning the gap. The CDR3 loop spans 17 amino acids. The chain is built from TRBV15 and TRBJ1-1; a possible D gene is TRBD1 (5 bases). The receptor's source is a man in his late teens or twenties in good health. The sequenced sample was blood. DNA for the CDR3: TGTGCCACCAGCAGAGATATCGGGGCCCGACACAACACTGAAGCTTTCTTT. Amino acids: CATSRDIGARHNTEAFF.